This T cell receptor (beta chain) was captured in a study of CD8 T cells in ankylosing spondylitis. Whole-study findings and limits: A CD8+ phenotype characterized the disease-linked clones, which were relatively rare in peripheral blood. A TCR beta motif made of several highly homologous variants seemed typical of ankylosing spondylitis blood.

This clonotype was seen only a few times. What it binds is unknown. The germline V and J ends were trimmed by 1 base and 4 bases, with 8 bases remaining between them. CDR1 and CDR2 from the germline V gene are MNHNS and SASEGT. The CDR3 runs to 13 residues. Quantitative barcoded 5'-RACE was used to prepare TCR beta libraries. TCRdb fed the 5' RACE reads into MiXCR, producing one record per CDR3 protein. The sample contains roughly 700,000 distinct CDR3 sequences, around a fifth of which appear only once. The V gene is TRBV6-1, the J gene TRBJ2-7, with D hard to call. This clonotype originated in a male donor with ankylosing spondylitis. The sequencing sample was made of blood, either unsorted or a sorted T cell fraction (not recorded which). CDR3 DNA sequence: TGTGCCAGCAGTGAAGAAGTGGAGTACGAGCAGTACTTC. Translation gives CASSEEVEYEQYF.